These 24 T cell receptor beta chains originate from one sample sequenced in a study of T cell repertoires in cytomegalovirus infection. Antigens of these TCRs are unknown. TCRdb re-called the reads through MiXCR, storing one row per CDR3 protein. Of about 900,000 distinct CDR3 sequences in the sample, around 32% are singletons; the top ten hold around an eighth. Specimen: cultured CD8+ T cells from PBMCs, collected from culture after CMV antigen stimulation. The receptors here all came from a human donor in good health (CMV status not recorded). Some clones in this sample may be carry-over from other donors' samples.

This clonotype has ten or more counts. The chain carries TRBV7-2 and TRBJ2-2, with TRBD1 matching 10 bases. The CDR3 is 15 residues long. V gave up 0 bases and J gave up 10 bases; unmatched junction bases: 5. The V gene's germline CDR1 is SGHTA and CDR2 FQGNSA. DNA for the CDR3: TGTGCCAGCAGCTTAGCCGGGACAGGGGTGGAGGAGCTGTTTTTT. This codes for CASSLAGTGVEELFF.

The sample holds a few counts of this clonotype. V gene TRBV4-1 combines with J gene TRBJ2-1; 7 bases are a match to TRBD2. The J segment lost 2 bases and the V segment lost 0 bases, leaving 4 bases of the junction unmatched. The CDR3 is 16 amino acids. Germline V gene sequence: CDR1 MGHRA, CDR2 YSYEKL. CDR3 loop: CASSQDWEGTYNEQFF. In DNA, the CDR3 is TGCGCCAGCAGCCAAGATTGGGAGGGGACCTACAATGAGCAGTTCTTC.

The chain carries TRBV7-9 and TRBJ2-7; perhaps TRBD2 as D (5 bases). V was cut by 7 bases and J by 7 bases, with 14 bases left in between. Germline CDR1 SEHNR, CDR2 FQNEAQ (reference sequence). The CDR3 is 12 residues long. CDR3: CASTLDSGEQYF. Written as DNA, the CDR3 is TGTGCCAGCACCTTGGACTCGGGAGAGCAGTACTTC.

This clonotype occurred a few times. The chain has TRBV7-2 and TRBJ1-2; no firm D call. The germline V and J ends were trimmed by 2 bases and 0 bases, with 10 bases remaining between them. The CDR3 contains 15 residues. CDR1 SGHTA and CDR2 FQGNSA come from the germline V gene. The CDR3 bases are TGTGCCAGCAGCTTAACTGCAGGAACTAACTATGGCTACACCTTC. It is translated as CASSLTAGTNYGYTF.

A remark on this clonotype: This clone may be a read error of a much larger clone one base away. The chain uses TRBV25-1 and TRBJ1-2; D remains ambiguous. Germline values: CDR1 MGHDK, CDR2 SYGVNS. The CDR3 is 11 residues long. V lost 4 bases and J lost 3, with 3 bases in between. CDR3 nucleotides: TGTGCCAGCAGTGTTCACTATGGCTACACCTTC. Its protein is CASSVHYGYTF.

V usage is TRBV2 and J usage is TRBJ2-2, with 9 bases matching TRBD2. The length of the CDR3 is 15 residues. Trimming took 6 bases from V and 4 from J; bases not matched to a gene: 6. Germline CDR1 SNHLY, CDR2 FYNNEI. CDR3 in DNA: TGTGCCAGCAGCAGGCTAGCGGGGACCACCGGGGAGCTGTTTTTT. Translation gives CASSRLAGTTGELFF.

This clonotype was observed a few times. The V and J genes are TRBV12-3 or TRBV12-4 and TRBJ1-6; maybe TRBD1 (5 bases). Trimming took off 1 base at V and 6 bases at J, with 13 bases between the two ends. CDR3 length: 16 amino acids. This chain's CDR3 is CASSLGLQGRNSPLHF. As DNA, the CDR3 is TGTGCCAGCAGTTTAGGTCTCCAGGGCCGTAATTCACCCCTCCACTTT.

The CDR3 protein is CASSQGRIARDLYEQYF. In DNA, the CDR3 is TGTGCCAGCAGCCAAGGGCGGATAGCGCGGGATCTTTACGAGCAGTACTTC. This chain uses TRBV3-1 with TRBJ2-7; weak D call: TRBD2 (6 bases). The CDR3 is 17 amino acids. The V end was cut by 1 base, the J end by 4 bases, with 20 bases between. Germline loops: CDR1 LGHDT, CDR2 YNNKEL (reference sequence).

J is TRBJ2-1 and V is TRBV27; 8 nucleotides line up with TRBD2. CDR1 MNHEY and CDR2 SMNVEV come from the germline V gene (reference sequence). The ends lost 9 bases at V and 8 bases at J; junction bases unmatched: 12. The CDR3 has 14 amino acids. The CDR3 loop is CASRSGGPLHEQFF. The DNA for the CDR3 is TGTGCCAGTCGTTCGGGGGGGCCTTTGCATGAGCAGTTCTTC.

This clonotype showed up many times. The J gene is TRBJ2-3, the V gene TRBV7-9; D perhaps matches TRBD2 (6 bases). CDR3 length: 15 residues. The V gene's germline CDR1 is SEHNR and CDR2 FQNEAQ (reference sequence). The germline V and J ends were trimmed by 5 bases and 6 bases, with 18 bases remaining between them. The CDR3, as DNA: TGTGCCAGCAGCCCCCCGACGGGGGTAACCGATACGCAGTATTTT. This encodes CASSPPTGVTDTQYF.

DNA for the CDR3: TGCGCCAGCAGCCAAGATCGGCAGGGGATCCCCTATGGCTACACCTTC. Residues: CASSQDRQGIPYGYTF. This rearrangement joins TRBV4-3 to TRBJ1-2, with D perhaps matching TRBD1 (6 bases). CDR3 length: 16 amino acids. V lost 0 bases and J lost 4, with 15 bases in between. In germline, CDR1 is LGHNA, CDR2 YSLEER.

This chain joins TRBV12-3 or TRBV12-4 and TRBJ2-5; TRBD2 aligns across 9 bases. The V and J ends lost 4 bases and 3 bases, in that order; junction bases with no gene match: 9. The length of the CDR3 is 16 residues. The CDR3, as DNA: TGTGCCAGCAGTTCCTCGGCGGGGGGGTTGAAAGAGACCCAGTACTTC. It yields the protein CASSSSAGGLKETQYF.

As regards this clonotype: Since a much larger clone is just one base distant, this may be a read error. The J gene is TRBJ2-2, the V gene TRBV7-6; TRBD2 is a possible D gene (6 bases). The CDR3 has 15 amino acids. The germline gives CDR1 SGHVS, CDR2 FNYEAQ. CDR3 bases: TGTACTAGCAGCTTATGGGGGACGAACACCGGGGAGCTGTTTTTT. Its protein is CTSSLWGTNTGELFF.

This clonotype turned up a few times. The genes are TRBV9 and TRBJ2-3; 10 bases map to TRBD2. The V gene end was trimmed by 4 bases and the J gene end by 4 bases; junction bases not matched to a gene: 12. Germline-derived CDR1 and CDR2 are SGDLS and YYNGEE. The CDR3 has 17 residues. The CDR3 DNA sequence: TGTGCCAGCAGCCTCCCGGGGAGCGGGGGGGCCGCAGATACGCAGTATTTT. Its protein is CASSLPGSGGAADTQYF.

The chain joins TRBV29-1 to TRBJ1-2; D is unresolved. CDR3 length: 11 amino acids. Deletions cut 4 bases from V and 4 bases from J, with 7 bases between. In germline, CDR1 is SQVTM, CDR2 ANQGSEA. The CDR3 DNA reads TGCAGCGTTGCGGGGATCTATGGCTACACCTTC. The encoded protein is CSVAGIYGYTF.

In this sample, this clonotype turned up a few times. The chain uses TRBV19 and TRBJ1-3; TRBD1 might be the D (6 bases). The CDR3 totals 14 residues. CDR1 is LNHDA and CDR2 is SQIVND in the germline V gene (reference sequence). V shed 4 bases and J shed 1 base, with 8 bases lying between them. CDR3 loop: CASSTGHSGNTIYF. In nucleotides, the CDR3 is TGTGCCAGTAGTACGGGACATTCTGGAAACACCATATATTTT.

The rearrangement joins TRBV6-5 to TRBJ2-3, with D tentatively TRBD1 (5 bases). CDR1 is MNHEY and CDR2 is SVGAGI in the germline V gene. Trimming took off 0 bases at V and 3 bases at J, with 10 bases between the two ends. The CDR3 length is 15 residues. CDR3: CASSYSGRATDTQYF. CDR3 DNA: TGTGCCAGCAGTTACTCAGGCAGGGCAACAGATACGCAGTATTTT.

The table lists this clonotype with a few counts. The chain joins TRBV7-6 to TRBJ2-3; TRBD2 matches 8 bases. CDR1 and CDR2 from the germline V gene are SGHVS and FNYEAQ. The CDR3 length is 17 residues. The J segment lost 6 bases and the V segment lost 0 bases, leaving 11 bases of the junction unmatched. For the CDR3, the DNA is TGTGCCAGCAGCTTAGCTCTAGCGGGCCTCAGAGGCGATACGCAGTATTTT. Its protein product is CASSLALAGLRGDTQYF. The full variable domain, its missing parts supplied by reference TRBV7-6 and TRBJ2-3, is GAGVSQSPRYKVTKRGQDVALRCDPISGHVSLYWYRQALGQGPEFLTYFNYEAQQDKSGLPNDRFSAERPEGSISTLTIQRTEQRDSAMYRCASSLALAGLRGDTQYFGPGTRLTVL.

The J gene is TRBJ2-5, the V gene TRBV4-1; TRBD1 agrees at 11 bases. Germline V gives CDR1 MGHRA, CDR2 YSYEKL. The V and J ends lost 2 bases and 0 bases, in that order; junction bases with no gene match: 8. This CDR3 contains 18 residues. Here the CDR3 reads CASSQQHGTGGNQETQYF. The CDR3 bases are TGCGCCAGCAGCCAACAACATGGGACAGGGGGTAACCAAGAGACCCAGTACTTC.

The V gene is TRBV27, the J gene TRBJ1-4; D gene ambiguous. The V gene lost 3 bases and the J gene lost 8 bases, with 13 bases spanning the gap. The CDR3 is 14 residues long. Germline V lookup: CDR1 MNHEY, CDR2 SMNVEV (reference sequence). CDR3 DNA sequence: TGTGCCAGCAGTTTTAAGGGAGTGGGGGAAAAACTGTTTTTT. It is translated as CASSFKGVGEKLFF.

This clonotype has at least ten counts. The V call is TRBV24-1, the J call TRBJ2-1, with D possibly being TRBD1 (5 bases). The CDR3 extends over 14 amino acids. Germline lookup yields CDR1 KGHDR and CDR2 SFDVKD. V was pared by 5 bases and J by 0 bases, with 7 bases between. The CDR3 sequence is CATSVGDSYNEQFF. For the CDR3, the DNA is TGTGCCACCAGTGTAGGGGACTCCTACAATGAGCAGTTCTTC.

This rearrangement joins TRBV28 to TRBJ1-1; 7 positions match TRBD1. Germline-derived CDR1 and CDR2 are MDHEN and SYDVKM. Trimming took 5 bases from V and 0 from J; bases not matched to a gene: 6. The length of the CDR3 is 15 residues. CDR3 residues: CASSALQGMNTEAFF. The CDR3 coding sequence is TGTGCCAGCAGTGCTTTACAGGGGATGAACACTGAAGCTTTCTTT.

This clonotype was recorded at least ten times. V is TRBV7-2 and J is TRBJ1-2, with 8 bases lining up with TRBD1. Germline values: CDR1 SGHTA, CDR2 FQGNSA. The CDR3 spans 14 residues. The trim removed 6 bases at V and 4 bases at J, leaving 7 bases unmatched. The CDR3 loop is CASSLKTGAYGYTF. CDR3 nucleotides: TGTGCCAGCAGTCTCAAGACAGGGGCCTATGGCTACACCTTC.

The rearrangement uses TRBV6-8 and TRBJ1-1, with TRBD1 as a possible D gene (6 bases). Germline V lookup: CDR1 MNHGY, CDR2 SAAAGT. There are 15 residues in the CDR3. Trimming took off 0 bases at V and 5 bases at J, with 13 bases between the two ends. CDR3 protein: CASSYSRIGGTEAFF. Written as DNA, the CDR3 is TGTGCCAGCAGTTACTCGAGAATAGGGGGAACTGAAGCTTTCTTT.